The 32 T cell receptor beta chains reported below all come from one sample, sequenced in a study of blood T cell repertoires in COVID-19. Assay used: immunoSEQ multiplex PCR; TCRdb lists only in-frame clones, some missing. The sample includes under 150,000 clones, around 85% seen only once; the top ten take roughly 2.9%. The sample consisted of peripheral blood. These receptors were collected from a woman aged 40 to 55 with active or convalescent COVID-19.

CDR3: CASRLKLYNEQFF. As DNA, the CDR3 is TGTGCCAGCAGATTAAAGCTGTACAATGAGCAGTTCTTC. The rearrangement links TRBV6-5 to TRBJ2-1, with unresolved D. The germline V gene encodes CDR1 MNHEY and CDR2 SVGAGI. The CDR3 is made up of 13 amino acids. V lost 6 bases and J 4 bases, leaving 10 bases between the germline ends.

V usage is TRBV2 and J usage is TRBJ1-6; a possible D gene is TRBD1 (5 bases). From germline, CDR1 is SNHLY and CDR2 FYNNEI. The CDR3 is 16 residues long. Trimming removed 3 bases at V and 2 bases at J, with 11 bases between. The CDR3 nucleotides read TGTGCCAGCAGTGATAGCAGGGAAACCTATAATTCACCCCTCCACTTT. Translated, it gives CASSDSRETYNSPLHF.

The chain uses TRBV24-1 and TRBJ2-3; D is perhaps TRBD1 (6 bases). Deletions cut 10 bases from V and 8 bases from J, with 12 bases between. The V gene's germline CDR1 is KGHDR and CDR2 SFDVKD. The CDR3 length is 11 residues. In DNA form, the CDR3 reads TGTGCCACGTCCACAGGGAGTACGCAGTATTTT. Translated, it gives CATSTGSTQYF.

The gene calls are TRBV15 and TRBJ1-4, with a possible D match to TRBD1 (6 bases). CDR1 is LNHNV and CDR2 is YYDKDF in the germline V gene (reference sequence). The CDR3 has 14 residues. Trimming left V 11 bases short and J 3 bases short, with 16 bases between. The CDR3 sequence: CAAQPQGSNEKLFF. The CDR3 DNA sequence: TGTGCCGCCCAACCCCAGGGGTCTAATGAAAAACTGTTTTTT.

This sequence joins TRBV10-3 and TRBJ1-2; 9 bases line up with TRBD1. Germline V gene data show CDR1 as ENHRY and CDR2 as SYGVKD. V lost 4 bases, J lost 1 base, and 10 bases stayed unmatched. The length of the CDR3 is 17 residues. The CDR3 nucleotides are TGTGCCATCAGTGGGCCGGGACAGGGTGCGATTAACTATGGCTACACCTTC. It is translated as CAISGPGQGAINYGYTF.

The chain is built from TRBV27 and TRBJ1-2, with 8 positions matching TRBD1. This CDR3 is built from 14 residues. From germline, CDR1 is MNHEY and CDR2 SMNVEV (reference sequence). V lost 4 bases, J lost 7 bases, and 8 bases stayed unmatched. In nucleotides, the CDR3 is TGTGCCAGCAGTTGGAGGCAGGGGGCGGGTGGCTACACCTTC. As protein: CASSWRQGAGGYTF.

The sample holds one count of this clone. In DNA, the CDR3 is TGTGCCGCGGGGGGGGCGGCTAATGAAAAACTGTTTTTT. This encodes CAAGGAANEKLFF. This chain uses TRBV19 with TRBJ1-4; TRBD1 might be the D (6 bases). V lost 11 bases and J lost 3, with 13 bases in between. Per germline, CDR1 LNHDA and CDR2 SQIVND (reference sequence). This CDR3 has 13 residues.

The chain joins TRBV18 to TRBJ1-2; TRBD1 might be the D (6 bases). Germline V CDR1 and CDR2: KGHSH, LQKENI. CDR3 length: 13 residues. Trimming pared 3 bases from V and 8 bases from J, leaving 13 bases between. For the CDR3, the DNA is TGTGCCAGCTCACCCGGACAGTCCTGGGGCTACACCTTC. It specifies CASSPGQSWGYTF.

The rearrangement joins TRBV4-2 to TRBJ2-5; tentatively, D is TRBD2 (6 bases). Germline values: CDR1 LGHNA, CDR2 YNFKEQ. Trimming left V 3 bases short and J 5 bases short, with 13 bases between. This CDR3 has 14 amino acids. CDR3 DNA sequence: TGTGCCAGCAGCCAGCCCGGAAGCGGGGAGACCCAGTACTTC. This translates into CASSQPGSGETQYF.

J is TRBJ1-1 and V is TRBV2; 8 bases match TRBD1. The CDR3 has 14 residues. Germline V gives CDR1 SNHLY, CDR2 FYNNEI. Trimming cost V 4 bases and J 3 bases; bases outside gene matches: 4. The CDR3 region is CASSGAGGDTEAFF. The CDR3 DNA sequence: TGTGCCAGCAGTGGGGCAGGGGGCGACACTGAAGCTTTCTTT.

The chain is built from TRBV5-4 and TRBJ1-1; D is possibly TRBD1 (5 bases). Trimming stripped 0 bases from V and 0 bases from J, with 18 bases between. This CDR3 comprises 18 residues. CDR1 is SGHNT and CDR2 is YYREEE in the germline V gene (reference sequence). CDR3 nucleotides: TGTGCCAGCAGCTTGGATATACAGGTCGGCCTCATGAACACTGAAGCTTTCTTT. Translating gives CASSLDIQVGLMNTEAFF.

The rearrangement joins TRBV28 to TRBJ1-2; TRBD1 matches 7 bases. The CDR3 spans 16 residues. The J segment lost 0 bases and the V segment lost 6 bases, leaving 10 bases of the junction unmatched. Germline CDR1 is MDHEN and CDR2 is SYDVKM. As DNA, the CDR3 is TGTGCCAGCAGCTCTGACAGGGAAGGAGCTAACTATGGCTACACCTTC. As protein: CASSSDREGANYGYTF.

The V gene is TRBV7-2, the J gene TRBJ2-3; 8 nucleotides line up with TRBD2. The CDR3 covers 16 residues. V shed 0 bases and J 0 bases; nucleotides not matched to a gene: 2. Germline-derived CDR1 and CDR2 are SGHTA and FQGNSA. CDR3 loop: CASSLAPSGSTDTQYF. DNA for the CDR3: TGTGCCAGCAGCTTAGCGCCTAGCGGGAGCACAGATACGCAGTATTTT.

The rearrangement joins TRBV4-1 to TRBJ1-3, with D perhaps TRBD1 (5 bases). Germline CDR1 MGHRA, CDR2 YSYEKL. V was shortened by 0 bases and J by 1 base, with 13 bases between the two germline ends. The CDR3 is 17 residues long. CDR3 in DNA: TGCGCCAGCAGCCAAGACAGGAACAGGATTTCTGGAAACACCATATATTTT. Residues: CASSQDRNRISGNTIYF.

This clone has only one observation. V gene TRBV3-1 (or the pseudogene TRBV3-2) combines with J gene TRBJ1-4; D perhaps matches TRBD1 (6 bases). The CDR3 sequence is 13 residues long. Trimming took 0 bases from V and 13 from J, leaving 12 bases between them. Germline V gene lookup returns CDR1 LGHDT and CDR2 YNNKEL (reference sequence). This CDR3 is CASSQDIQGRLFF. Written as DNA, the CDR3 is TGTGCCAGCAGCCAAGATATTCAGGGGAGACTGTTTTTT.

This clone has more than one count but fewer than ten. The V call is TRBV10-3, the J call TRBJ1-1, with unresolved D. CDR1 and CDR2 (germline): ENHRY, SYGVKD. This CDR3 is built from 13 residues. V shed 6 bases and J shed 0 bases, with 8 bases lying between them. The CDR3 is CAIREGVNTEAFF. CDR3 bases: TGTGCCATCAGGGAGGGAGTGAACACTGAAGCTTTCTTT.

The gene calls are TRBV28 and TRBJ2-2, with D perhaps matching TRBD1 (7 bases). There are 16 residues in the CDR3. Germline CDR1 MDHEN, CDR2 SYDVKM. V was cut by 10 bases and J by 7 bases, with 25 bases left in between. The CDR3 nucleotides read TGTGCCACACTTCCCCCGACAGGGAGGAATGGCGGGGAGCTGTTTTTT. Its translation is CATLPPTGRNGGELFF. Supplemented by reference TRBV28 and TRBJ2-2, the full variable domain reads DVKVTQSSRYLVKRTGEKVFLECVQDMDHENMFWYRQDPGLGLRLIYFSYDVKMKEKGDIPEGYSVSREKKERFSLILESASTNQTSMYLCATLPPTGRNGGELFFGEGSRLTVL.

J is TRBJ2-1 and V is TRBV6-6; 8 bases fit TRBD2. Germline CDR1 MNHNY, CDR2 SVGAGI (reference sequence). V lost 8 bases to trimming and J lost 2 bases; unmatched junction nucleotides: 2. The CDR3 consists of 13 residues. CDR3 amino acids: CASRAGAYNEQFF. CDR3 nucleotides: TGTGCCAGCCGAGCGGGGGCCTACAATGAGCAGTTCTTC.

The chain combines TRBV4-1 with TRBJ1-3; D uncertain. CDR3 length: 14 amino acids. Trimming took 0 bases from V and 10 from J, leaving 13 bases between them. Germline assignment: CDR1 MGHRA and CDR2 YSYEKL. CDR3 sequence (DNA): TGCGCCAGCAGCCAAGACGGTTTGAGGAAAACCATATATTTT. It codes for CASSQDGLRKTIYF.

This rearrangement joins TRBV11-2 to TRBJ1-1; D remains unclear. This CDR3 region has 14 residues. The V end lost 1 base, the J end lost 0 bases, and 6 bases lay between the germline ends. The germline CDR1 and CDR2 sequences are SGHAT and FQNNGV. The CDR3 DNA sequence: TGTGCCAGCAGCTTAGGCAGTGTGAACACTGAAGCTTTCTTT. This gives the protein CASSLGSVNTEAFF.

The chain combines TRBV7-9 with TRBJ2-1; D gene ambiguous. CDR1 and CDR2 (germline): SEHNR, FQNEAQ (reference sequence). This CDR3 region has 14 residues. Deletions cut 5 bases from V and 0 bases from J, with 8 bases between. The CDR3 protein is CASSLTSSYNEQFF. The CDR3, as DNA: TGTGCCAGCAGCCTCACCAGCTCCTACAATGAGCAGTTCTTC. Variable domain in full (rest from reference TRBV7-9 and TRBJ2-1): DTGVSQNPRHKITKRGQNVTFRCDPISEHNRLYWYRQTLGQGPEFLTYFQNEAQLEKSRLLSDRFSAERPKGSFSTLEIQRTEQGDSAMYLCASSLTSSYNEQFFGPGTRLTVL.

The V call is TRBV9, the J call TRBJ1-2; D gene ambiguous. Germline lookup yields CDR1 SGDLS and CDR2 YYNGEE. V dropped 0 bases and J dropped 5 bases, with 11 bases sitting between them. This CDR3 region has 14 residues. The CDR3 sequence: CASSVEIAPYGYTF. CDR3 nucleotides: TGTGCCAGCAGCGTAGAAATAGCCCCGTATGGCTACACCTTC.

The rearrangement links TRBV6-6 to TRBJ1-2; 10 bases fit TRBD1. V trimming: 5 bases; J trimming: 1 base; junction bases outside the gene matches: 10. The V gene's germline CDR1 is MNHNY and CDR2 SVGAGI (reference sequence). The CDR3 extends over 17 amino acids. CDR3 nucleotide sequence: TGTGCCAGCAGTCCACTGACAGGGGGCCTACTTAACTATGGCTACACCTTC. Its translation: CASSPLTGGLLNYGYTF.

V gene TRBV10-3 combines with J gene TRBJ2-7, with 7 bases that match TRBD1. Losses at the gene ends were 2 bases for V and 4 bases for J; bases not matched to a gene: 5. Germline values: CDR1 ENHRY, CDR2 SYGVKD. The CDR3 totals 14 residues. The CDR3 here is CAISETGALYEQYF. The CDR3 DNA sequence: TGTGCCATCAGTGAGACAGGGGCCTTGTACGAGCAGTACTTC.

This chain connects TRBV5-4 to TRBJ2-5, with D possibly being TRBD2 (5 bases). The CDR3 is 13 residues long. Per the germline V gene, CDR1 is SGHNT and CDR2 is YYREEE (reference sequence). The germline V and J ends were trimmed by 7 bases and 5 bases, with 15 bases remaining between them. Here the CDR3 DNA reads TGTGCCAGCCACATCTCGGGGTCCGAGACCCAGTACTTC. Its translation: CASHISGSETQYF.

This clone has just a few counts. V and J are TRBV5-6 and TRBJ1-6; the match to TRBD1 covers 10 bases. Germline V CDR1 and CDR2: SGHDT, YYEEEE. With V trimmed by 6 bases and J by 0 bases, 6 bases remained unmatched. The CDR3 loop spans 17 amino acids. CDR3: CASTRTGGHSYNSPLHF. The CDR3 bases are TGTGCCAGCACCCGGACAGGGGGTCACTCCTATAATTCACCCCTCCACTTT.

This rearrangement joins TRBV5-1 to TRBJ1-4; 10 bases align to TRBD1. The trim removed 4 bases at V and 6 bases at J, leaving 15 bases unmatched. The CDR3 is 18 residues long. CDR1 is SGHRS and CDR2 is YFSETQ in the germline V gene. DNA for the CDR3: TGCGCCAGCAGCCGGAGGTCCGGGACAGGGGATCTGGATGAAAAACTGTTTTTT. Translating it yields CASSRRSGTGDLDEKLFF.

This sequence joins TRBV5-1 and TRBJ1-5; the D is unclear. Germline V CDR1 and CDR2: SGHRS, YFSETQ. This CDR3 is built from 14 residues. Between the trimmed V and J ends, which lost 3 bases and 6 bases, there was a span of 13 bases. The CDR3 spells CASSSGAPGQPQHF. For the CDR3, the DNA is TGCGCCAGCAGCTCGGGTGCCCCTGGTCAGCCCCAGCATTTT.

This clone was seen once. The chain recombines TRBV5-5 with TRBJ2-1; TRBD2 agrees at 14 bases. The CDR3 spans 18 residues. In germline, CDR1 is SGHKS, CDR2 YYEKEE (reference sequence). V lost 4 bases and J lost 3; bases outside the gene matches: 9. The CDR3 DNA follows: TGTGCCAGCAGCCGGACTAGCGGGGGGACCTACCTCTACAATGAGCAGTTCTTC. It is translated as CASSRTSGGTYLYNEQFF.

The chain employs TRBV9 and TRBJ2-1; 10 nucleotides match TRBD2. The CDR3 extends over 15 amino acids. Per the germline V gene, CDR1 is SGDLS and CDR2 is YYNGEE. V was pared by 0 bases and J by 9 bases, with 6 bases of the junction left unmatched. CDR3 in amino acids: CASSVASERGGEQFF. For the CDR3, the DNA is TGTGCCAGCAGCGTAGCTTCAGAGCGGGGGGGTGAGCAGTTCTTC. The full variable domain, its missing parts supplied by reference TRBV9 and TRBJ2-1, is DSGVTQTPKHLITATGQRVTLRCSPRSGDLSVYWYQQSLDQGLQFLIQYYNGEERAKGNILERFSAQQFPDLHSELNLSSLELGDSALYFCASSVASERGGEQFFGPGTRLTVL.

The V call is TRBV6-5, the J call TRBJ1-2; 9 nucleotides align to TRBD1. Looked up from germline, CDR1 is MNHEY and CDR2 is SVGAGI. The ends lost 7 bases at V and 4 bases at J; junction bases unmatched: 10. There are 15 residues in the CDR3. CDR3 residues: CASTLTGGDSYGYTF. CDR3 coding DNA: TGTGCCAGCACCCTGACAGGGGGTGATTCCTATGGCTACACCTTC.

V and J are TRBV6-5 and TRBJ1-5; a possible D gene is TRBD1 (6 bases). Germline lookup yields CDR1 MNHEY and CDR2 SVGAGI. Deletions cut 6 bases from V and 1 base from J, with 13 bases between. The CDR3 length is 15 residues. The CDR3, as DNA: TGTGCCAGCAGCTCAGGGGCGATAAGCAATCAGCCCCAGCATTTT. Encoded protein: CASSSGAISNQPQHF.